One T cell receptor (beta chain) is described in this entry. Its antigen remains unidentified. This sample stems from a study of vaccination effects on CD4 cells after COVID-19. About the study: Two convalescent patients each provided a sample, at 16 days and at one week before vaccination.

Data came from immunoSEQ multiplex PCR; TCRdb stores just in-frame clones and leaves some out. Of 63,000 or so clones in the sample, under 85% were seen once. Viral peptide pool expansion of antigen-specific CD4+ T cells preceded sequencing in the ViraFEST assay. Between days 9 and 11 of culture, CD4+ T cells were separated out. A positive SARS-CoV-2 PCR test fell between March and December 2020. HIV-1 Nef peptides, pooled, formed the negative control culture. Half-medium exchanges with IL-2 medium took place on days 3 and 7. Deletions cut 1 base from V and 6 bases from J, with 11 bases between. Per germline, CDR1 LNHDA and CDR2 SQIVND (reference sequence). The CDR3 is 14 amino acids.

The sequence was obtained from a human donor who had a prior SARS-CoV-2 infection. The chain has TRBV19 and TRBJ2-3; D is unresolved. Sequenced here: CD4+ T cells from PBMCs cultured with HIV peptides, sampled before COVID-19 vaccination. The subset was: HIV-1 Nef peptide pool negative control/reference culture. This chain's CDR3 is CASSIGYRSDTQYF. CDR3 nucleotides: TGTGCCAGTAGTATAGGGTATAGATCGGATACGCAGTATTTT.